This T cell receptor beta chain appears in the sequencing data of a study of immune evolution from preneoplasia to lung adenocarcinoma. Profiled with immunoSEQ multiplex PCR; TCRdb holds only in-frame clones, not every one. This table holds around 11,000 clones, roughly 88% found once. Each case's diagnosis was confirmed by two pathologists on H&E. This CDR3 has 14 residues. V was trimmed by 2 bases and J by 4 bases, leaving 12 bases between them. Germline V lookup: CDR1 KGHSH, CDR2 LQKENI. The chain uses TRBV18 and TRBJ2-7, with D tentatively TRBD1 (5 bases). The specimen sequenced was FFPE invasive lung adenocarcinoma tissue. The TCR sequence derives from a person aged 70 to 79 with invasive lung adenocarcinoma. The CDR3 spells CASSPDRRSYEQYF. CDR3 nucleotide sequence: TGTGCCAGCTCACCAGACAGAAGGTCTTACGAGCAGTACTTC.